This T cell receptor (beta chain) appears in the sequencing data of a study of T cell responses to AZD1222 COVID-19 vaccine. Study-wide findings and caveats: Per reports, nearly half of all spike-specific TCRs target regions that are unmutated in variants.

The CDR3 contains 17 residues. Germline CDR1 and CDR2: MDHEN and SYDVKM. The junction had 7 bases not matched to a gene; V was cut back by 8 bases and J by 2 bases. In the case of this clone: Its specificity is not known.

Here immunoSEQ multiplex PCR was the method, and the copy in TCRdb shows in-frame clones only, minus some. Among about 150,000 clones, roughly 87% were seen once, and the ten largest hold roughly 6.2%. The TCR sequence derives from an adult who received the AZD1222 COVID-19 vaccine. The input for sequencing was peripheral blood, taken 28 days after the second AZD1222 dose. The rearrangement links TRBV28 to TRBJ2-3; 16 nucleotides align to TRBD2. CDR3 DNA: TGTGCCAGCGCCGGGACTAGCGGGGGGGTCTCCACAGATACGCAGTATTTT. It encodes CASAGTSGGVSTDTQYF.